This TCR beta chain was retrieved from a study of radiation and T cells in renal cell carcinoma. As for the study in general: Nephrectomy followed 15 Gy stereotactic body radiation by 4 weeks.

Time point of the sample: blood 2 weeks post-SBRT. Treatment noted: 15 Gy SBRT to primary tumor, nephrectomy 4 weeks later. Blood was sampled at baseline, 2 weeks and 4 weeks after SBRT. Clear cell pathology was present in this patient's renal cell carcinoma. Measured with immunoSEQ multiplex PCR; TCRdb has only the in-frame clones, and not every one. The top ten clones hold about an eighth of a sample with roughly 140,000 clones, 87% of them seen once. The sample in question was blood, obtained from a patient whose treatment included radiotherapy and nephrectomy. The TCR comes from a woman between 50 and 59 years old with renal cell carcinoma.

In nucleotides, the CDR3 is TGTGCCTGGAGTGATGGGAGAACTGGAAACACCATATATTTT. Translation gives CAWSDGRTGNTIYF. V gene TRBV30 combines with J gene TRBJ1-3; D is unclear. Germline V gene data show CDR1 as GTSNPN and CDR2 as SVGIG (reference sequence). This CDR3 has 14 residues. With 1 base removed from V and 2 bases from J, the gap between germline ends came to 9 bases.